These 26 T cell receptor beta chains came from one sample sequenced in a study of T-cell reconstitution after alpha-beta-depleted transplantation in children. The library targeted TCRbeta and was prepared with unique molecular identifiers. TCRdb used MiXCR to reprocess the PCR reads, holding one entry per CDR3 protein. Among nearly 550,000 distinct CDR3 sequences listed, 15% to 20% were seen once. Sequences were derived from PBMCs from the stem cell graft donor, sampled from the stem cell graft. The source of these receptors is a human donor who donated a stem cell graft to a child with acute lymphoblastic leukemia.

The gene calls are TRBV3-1 and TRBJ1-5, with a possible D match to TRBD1 (5 bases). The CDR3 runs to 13 residues. Germline CDR1 LGHDT, CDR2 YNNKEL (reference sequence). Deletions cut 5 bases from V and 3 bases from J, with 8 bases between. CDR3 protein: CASSDSLNQPQHF. The CDR3 bases are TGTGCCAGCAGCGACAGTCTCAATCAGCCCCAGCATTTT.

The rearrangement links TRBV18 to TRBJ1-5, with D tentatively TRBD1 (6 bases). Germline CDR1 KGHSH, CDR2 LQKENI. There are 16 residues in the CDR3. The V gene lost 6 bases and the J gene lost 1 base, with 16 bases spanning the gap. The CDR3 sequence is CASSQGSTGSNQPQHF. CDR3 DNA sequence: TGTGCCAGCTCCCAGGGGTCTACTGGGAGCAATCAGCCCCAGCATTTT.

Ten or more counts support this clonotype. The V call is TRBV15, the J call TRBJ1-2; 9 nucleotides line up with TRBD1. The germline CDR1 and CDR2 sequences are LNHNV and YYDKDF (reference sequence). Losses at the gene ends were 5 bases for V and 4 bases for J; bases not matched to a gene: 5. This CDR3 region has 14 residues. The CDR3 DNA is TGTGCCACCAGCTTCTCGACAGGGGGCTATGGCTACACCTTC. Amino acid sequence: CATSFSTGGYGYTF.

This clonotype occurred a few times. The chain recombines TRBV7-8 with TRBJ1-3, with D possibly TRBD1 on 5 matching bases. Germline lookup yields CDR1 SGHVS and CDR2 FQNEAQ. CDR3 length equals 18 residues. The germline V and J ends were trimmed by 5 bases and 0 bases, with 20 bases remaining between them. CDR3 in amino acids: CASSLTYPGRSSGNTIYF. The DNA of the CDR3 is TGTGCCAGCAGCCTAACCTACCCGGGACGAAGCTCTGGAAACACCATATATTTT.

This clonotype was seen a handful of times. This chain joins TRBV20-1 and TRBJ2-2, with 10 bases that match TRBD2. Germline trimming cut 5 bases from V and 3 bases from J; bases unmatched to any gene: 6. Germline V gives CDR1 DFQATT, CDR2 SNEGSKA (reference sequence). The CDR3 loop spans 15 amino acids. CDR3 DNA sequence: TGCAGTGCTCTTTACAGCGGGAGGGACACCGGGGAGCTGTTTTTT. Its translation is CSALYSGRDTGELFF.

This clonotype was observed a handful of times. The gene calls are TRBV7-6 and TRBJ1-3; D perhaps matches TRBD1 (6 bases). Germline CDR1 reads SGHVS; CDR2 reads FNYEAQ. The germline V and J ends were trimmed by 1 base and 3 bases, with 19 bases remaining between them. This CDR3 has 18 amino acids. Here the CDR3 reads CASSLGFRGRGIGNTIYF. The CDR3 region has the DNA TGTGCCAGCAGCTTAGGTTTTCGTGGCAGGGGCATTGGAAACACCATATATTTT.

This clonotype came up a few times. This chain connects TRBV5-6 to TRBJ2-7; 9 nucleotides align to TRBD1. Germline trimming cut 0 bases from V and 3 bases from J; bases unmatched to any gene: 10. The CDR3 has 17 amino acids. CDR1 and CDR2 (germline): SGHDT, YYEEEE. The CDR3 loop is CASSLGEPGQGGYEQYF. Written as DNA, the CDR3 is TGTGCCAGCAGCTTGGGTGAACCGGGACAGGGTGGCTACGAGCAGTACTTC.

This clonotype has more than one count but fewer than ten. The CDR3 loop reads CASSWLAGGAGELFF. The CDR3 coding sequence is TGTGCCAGCAGTTGGCTAGCGGGAGGAGCCGGGGAGCTGTTTTTT. The chain employs TRBV6-2 or TRBV6-3 and TRBJ2-2; TRBD2 matches 11 bases. Trimming cost V 4 bases and J 6 bases; bases outside gene matches: 4. Germline V gene data show CDR1 as MNHEY and CDR2 as SVGEGT. The CDR3 is made up of 15 amino acids.

This clonotype was seen a few times. Since a much larger clone is just one base distant, this may be a read error. The CDR3 DNA is TGTGCCAGCAGGCTTAGCAATCAGCCCCAGCATTTT. Its translation is CASRLSNQPQHF. The chain carries TRBV12-3 or TRBV12-4 and TRBJ1-5; D uncertain. CDR3 length equals 12 residues. The V gene lost 6 bases and the J gene lost 0 bases, with 3 bases spanning the gap.

The chain employs TRBV28 and TRBJ2-1, with D uncertain. CDR3 size: 12 residues. Deletions cut 6 bases from V and 10 bases from J, with 13 bases between. Germline-derived CDR1 and CDR2 are MDHEN and SYDVKM. The CDR3: CASSPPTLEQFF. The CDR3 region has the DNA TGTGCCAGCAGCCCTCCGACTCTCGAGCAGTTCTTC.

This clonotype occurred a few times. V and J are TRBV27 and TRBJ1-6; no definite D call. This CDR3 region has 15 residues. V was cut by 2 bases and J by 3 bases, with 8 bases left in between. Germline CDR1 MNHEY, CDR2 SMNVEV (reference sequence). This chain's CDR3 is CASSLPGLYNSPLHF. Written as DNA, the CDR3 is TGTGCCAGCAGTTTACCGGGTCTCTATAATTCACCCCTCCACTTT.

This clonotype appeared many times. The chain carries TRBV7-2 and TRBJ2-1, with TRBD2 identical over 11 bases. The CDR3 contains 14 residues. Germline trimming cut 5 bases from V and 6 bases from J; bases unmatched to any gene: 3. The germline CDR1 and CDR2 sequences are SGHTA and FQGNSA. The CDR3 DNA reads TGTGCCAGCAGCAGGACTAGCGGGTTCAATGAGCAGTTCTTC. Amino acid sequence: CASSRTSGFNEQFF.

V usage is TRBV12-3 or TRBV12-4 and J usage is TRBJ1-3; D might be TRBD1 (5 bases). This CDR3 comprises 16 residues. V was clipped by 10 bases and J by 0 bases, with 19 bases between them. The CDR3 spells CAIRQGKRDSGNTIYF. The CDR3 nucleotides are TGTGCCATTCGCCAGGGAAAAAGAGACTCTGGAAACACCATATATTTT.

This chain joins TRBV13 and TRBJ2-3, with 7 bases matching TRBD2. The CDR3 runs to 16 residues. J lost 2 bases, V lost 3 bases, and 8 bases had no gene match. Germline V CDR1 and CDR2: PRHDT, FYEKMQ (reference sequence). The chain's CDR3 is CASSLRLSGTTDTQYF. CDR3 coding DNA: TGTGCCAGCAGCTTGCGACTAAGCGGGACCACAGATACGCAGTATTTT.

This clonotype was seen only a few times. The rearrangement uses TRBV6-5 and TRBJ2-7; D unresolved. Germline V CDR1 and CDR2: MNHEY, SVGAGI. V lost 2 bases, J lost 0 bases, and 8 bases lay in between. The CDR3 consists of 14 residues. CDR3 in DNA: TGTGCCAGCAGTTACAGCTATAGCTCCTACGAGCAGTACTTC. It encodes CASSYSYSSYEQYF.

The gene calls are TRBV4-2 and TRBJ2-7; a weak D match, TRBD1 (5 bases). The CDR3 covers 14 residues. Germline CDR1 is LGHNA and CDR2 is YNFKEQ. V lost 1 base and J lost 6, with 13 bases in between. CDR3 coding DNA: TGTGCCAGCAGCCAAGGCGCACAGGTCGGCGAGCAGTACTTC. Its protein is CASSQGAQVGEQYF.

The rearrangement uses TRBV4-1 and TRBJ2-7; D not certain. Trimming took off 0 bases at V and 5 bases at J, with 14 bases between the two ends. The CDR3 loop spans 15 amino acids. Germline-derived CDR1 and CDR2 are MGHRA and YSYEKL. CDR3 DNA sequence: TGCGCCAGCAGCCAAGATGGGGTGGGAAGGAACGAGCAGTACTTC. Protein: CASSQDGVGRNEQYF.

This clonotype appeared a few times. V gene TRBV13 combines with J gene TRBJ2-1, with 9 nucleotides matching TRBD1. The CDR3 has 14 residues. After removal of 6 bases from V and 2 bases from J, the junction contained 2 bases not matched to a gene. From germline, CDR1 is PRHDT and CDR2 FYEKMQ (reference sequence). CDR3 protein: CASRGQGTYNEQFF. CDR3 coding DNA: TGTGCCAGCAGGGGACAGGGCACCTACAATGAGCAGTTCTTC. Variable domain in full (rest from reference TRBV13 and TRBJ2-1): AAGVIQSPRHLIKEKRETATLKCYPIPRHDTVYWYQQGPGQDPQFLISFYEKMQSDKGSIPDRFSAQQFSDYHSELNMSSLELGDSALYFCASRGQGTYNEQFFGPGTRLTVL.

This clonotype has only a few counts. The J gene is TRBJ2-5, the V gene TRBV6-2 or TRBV6-3; D is perhaps TRBD2 (5 bases). Trimming removed 6 bases from V and 7 bases from J, with 18 bases in between. Germline V gene data show CDR1 as MNHEY and CDR2 as SVGEGT. The CDR3 is 14 residues long. The CDR3 region has the DNA TGTGCCAGCAGGGCCCAGCGGCTCGAAGGGACCCAGTACTTC. Translating it yields CASRAQRLEGTQYF.

The sample holds a few counts of this clonotype. The V call is TRBV4-2, the J call TRBJ2-7; the match to TRBD1 covers 7 bases. In germline, CDR1 is LGHNA, CDR2 YNFKEQ. The CDR3 length is 16 residues. V shed 2 bases and J 0 bases; nucleotides not matched to a gene: 7. The CDR3: CASSQLAQGSSYEQYF. For the CDR3, the DNA is TGTGCCAGCAGCCAATTGGCACAGGGGAGCTCCTACGAGCAGTACTTC.

The rearrangement links TRBV18 to TRBJ2-3; D not certain. The CDR3 loop spans 14 amino acids. V lost 0 bases and J 4 bases, leaving 8 bases between the germline ends. CDR1 is KGHSH, CDR2 LQKENI, per germline. The CDR3, as DNA: TGTGCCAGCTCACCACCACCCCCAGCAGATACGCAGTATTTT. Residues: CASSPPPPADTQYF.

This clonotype was counted only a few times. CDR3 sequence reads: CASSPVGANVLTF. CDR3 in DNA: TGTGCCAGCTCACCGGTCGGGGCCAACGTCCTGACTTTC. The rearrangement uses TRBV18 and TRBJ2-6; no clear D gene. The germline V and J ends were trimmed by 3 bases and 4 bases, with 4 bases remaining between them. In germline, CDR1 is KGHSH, CDR2 LQKENI. The CDR3 sequence is 13 residues long.

This clonotype was detected only a few times. The gene calls are TRBV5-6 and TRBJ1-5, with unresolved D. Trimming removed 2 bases from V and 6 bases from J, with 6 bases in between. This CDR3 is 12 amino acids long. Germline V gene data show CDR1 as SGHDT and CDR2 as YYEEEE. CDR3 residues: CASSFFSQPQHF. As DNA, the CDR3 is TGTGCCAGCAGCTTTTTCAGTCAGCCCCAGCATTTT. The variable domain in full, completed from reference TRBV5-6 and TRBJ1-5, reads DAGVTQSPTHLIKTRGQQVTLRCSPKSGHDTVSWYQQALGQGPQFIFQYYEEEERQRGNFPDRFSGHQFPNYSSELNVNALLLGDSALYLCASSFFSQPQHFGDGTRLSIL.

The sample holds a few counts of this clonotype. J is TRBJ2-7 and V is TRBV25-1, with 8 bases that match TRBD1. The trim removed 6 bases at V and 9 bases at J, leaving 10 bases unmatched. CDR1 and CDR2 from the germline V gene are MGHDK and SYGVNS. This CDR3 is 13 amino acids long. The CDR3 spells CASSFYRGDVQYF. For the CDR3, the DNA is TGTGCCAGCAGCTTCTACAGGGGGGATGTGCAGTACTTC.

This clonotype has a handful of counts. The V gene is TRBV20-1, the J gene TRBJ2-4, with D tentatively TRBD2 (6 bases). Germline CDR1 is DFQATT and CDR2 is SNEGSKA (reference sequence). The CDR3 contains 14 residues. V lost 7 bases and J 6 bases, leaving 19 bases between the germline ends. The CDR3 loop is CSVPTRTHINIQYF. DNA for the CDR3: TGCAGTGTCCCGACTAGGACGCATATAAACATTCAGTACTTC.

V gene TRBV7-6 combines with J gene TRBJ2-2, with 8 bases fitting TRBD1. CDR1 and CDR2 from the germline V gene are SGHVS and FNYEAQ. The CDR3 runs 15 residues. Germline trimming cut 2 bases from V and 6 bases from J; bases unmatched to any gene: 5. The DNA for the CDR3 is TGTGCCAGCAGCTTATCGCCAGGGGGCTCCGGGGAGCTGTTTTTT. Amino acids: CASSLSPGGSGELFF.